The clone carrying this T cell receptor (beta chain) was seen only once. Its antigen is not identified. V dropped 6 bases and J dropped 7; count of bases not matched to a gene: 25. The CDR3 runs to 21 residues. Germline CDR1 reads MDHEN; CDR2 reads SYDVKM. This entry comes from a study of T cells in localized non-small cell lung cancer. Study observations and caveats: Adjacent lung held a median roughly 56 of the top 100 tumor clones. Uninvolved adjacent lung had the highest recorded T cell clonality, with tumor below it. A raised T cell density in blood coincided with lengthier overall survival.

Data came from immunoSEQ multiplex PCR; TCRdb stores just in-frame clones and leaves some out. The table has 28,000 or so clones, approximately 81% seen once. The rearrangement links TRBV28 to TRBJ2-2; TRBD2 matches 11 bases. The sequence came from a man between 35 and 75 years old with stage III squamous cell lung carcinoma. Here the sequenced sample was peripheral blood, taken before any cancer treatment. The CDR3 loop reads CASSPDAGVSLAGGLVGELFF. The CDR3 DNA reads TGTGCCAGCAGCCCAGACGCAGGGGTGAGCCTAGCGGGAGGATTGGTCGGGGAGCTGTTTTTT.